This note documents a single T cell receptor beta chain sequence. This sample was taken from a study of glioma-infiltrating T cells after dendritic cell vaccination. V lost 11 bases and J lost 4; bases outside the gene matches: 20. Germline assignment: CDR1 SGHAT and CDR2 FQNNGV. The CDR3 sequence is 18 residues long. The sample's time point: after dendritic cell vaccination, including at tumor progression/relapse. Clones were sequenced by immunoSEQ multiplex PCR, and TCRdb holds only the in-frame ones, with some missing. The sample lists about 99,000 clones, 65% to 85% occurring once. This chain links TRBV11-2 with TRBJ2-6, with 7 bases that match TRBD2. This material consisted of blood, taken after dendritic cell vaccination. This TCR derives from a human donor with glioblastoma. DNA of the CDR3: TGTGCCTGCATTTCATTGGGAGGGGCGATCACAGGGGCCAACGTCCTGACTTTC. Translating gives CACISLGGAITGANVLTF.